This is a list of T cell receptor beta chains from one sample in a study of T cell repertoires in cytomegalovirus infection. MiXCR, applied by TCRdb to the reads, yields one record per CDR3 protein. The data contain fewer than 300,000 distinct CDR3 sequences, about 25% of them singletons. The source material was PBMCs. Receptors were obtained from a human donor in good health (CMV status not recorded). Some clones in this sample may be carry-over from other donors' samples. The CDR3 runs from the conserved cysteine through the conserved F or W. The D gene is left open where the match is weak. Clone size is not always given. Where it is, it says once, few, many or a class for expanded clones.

TGTGCCAGCAGCCGGAGACAGGGCGGGACAGATACGCAGTATTTT	CASSRRQGGTDTQYF	few	TRBV11-2	TRBJ2-3	TRBD1
TGTGCCAGCAGCTTAAGGGCCTCCTACAATGAGCAGTTCTTC	CASSLRASYNEQFF	NA	TRBV11-3	TRBJ2-1	NA
TGTGCCAGCAGCTTCAAGAGAAGTAGGGCAGATACGCAGTATTTT	CASSFKRSRADTQYF	many	TRBV7-2	TRBJ2-3	NA
TGTGCCAGCAGCTTAGGGGGACCGGGACAGGGACCTGAAAAACTGTTTTTT	CASSLGGPGQGPEKLFF	many	TRBV7-2	TRBJ1-4	TRBD1
TGTGCCAGCAGACCAGGGGGCGAAAGAAACACCATATATTTT	CASRPGGERNTIYF	many	TRBV28	TRBJ1-3	TRBD1
TGTGCCAGCAGCCTGATGAGTGGTTCCTACGAGCAGTACTTC	CASSLMSGSYEQYF	many	TRBV11-2	TRBJ2-7	NA
TGTGCCAGCAGCTCGTCGGGACAGGGGGCTTACGAGCAGTACTTC	CASSSSGQGAYEQYF	NA	TRBV7-2	TRBJ2-7	TRBD1
TGTGCCAGCAGTTTTTATCTCGGGGGGGGGATTCAGTACTTC	CASSFYLGGGIQYF	NA	TRBV27	TRBJ2-4	TRBD2
TGTGCCAGCAGCAAAGGGACTAGCGGGGGTTACGAGCAGTACTTC	CASSKGTSGGYEQYF	many	TRBV7-2	TRBJ2-7	TRBD2
TGCAGTGCTAGCGACTCCTCGGGGATACACGAGCAGTACTTC	CSASDSSGIHEQYF	few	TRBV20-1	TRBJ2-7	NA
TGTGCCAGCAGTTACCAGCGGGACACCTCTGGTGAGCAGTACTTC	CASSYQRDTSGEQYF	NA	TRBV6-6	TRBJ2-7	NA
TGTGCCAGCAGCTTAGAAGCCGCGGAACTCTATGGCTACACCTTC	CASSLEAAELYGYTF	NA	TRBV7-2	TRBJ1-2	NA
TGTGCCAGCAGCCCGGGACTAATGGCGCAGTTCTTC	CASSPGLMAQFF	NA	TRBV11-2	TRBJ2-1	TRBD2
TGTGCCAGCACCCCTGCGGGGCTCGGGACCCAGCATTTT	CASTPAGLGTQHF	many	TRBV28	TRBJ1-5	NA
TGTGCCAGCATCCTCATTAGCGGTAGCTCCTACGAGCAGTACTTC	CASILISGSSYEQYF	NA	TRBV7-2	TRBJ2-7	NA
TGCGCCAGCAGCTTGGTAGGGGTAATGAACACTGAAGCTTTCTTT	CASSLVGVMNTEAFF	few	TRBV5-1	TRBJ1-1	NA
TGTGCCAGCAGTCCCCTCGTGGATCAGCCCCAGCATTTT	CASSPLVDQPQHF	many	TRBV7-2	TRBJ1-5	NA
TGTGCCAGCAGCGTATCGGGACAGGTCAATCAGCCCCAGCATTTT	CASSVSGQVNQPQHF	NA	TRBV9	TRBJ1-5	TRBD1
TGTGCCAGCAGCTTAGGCGGGGTCCCCGGGGAGCTGTTTTTT	CASSLGGVPGELFF	NA	TRBV11-2	TRBJ2-2	NA
TGTGCCAGCAGCTTATCCTCTAGCGGGGCCTACGAGCAGTACTTC	CASSLSSSGAYEQYF	few	TRBV7-2	TRBJ2-7	TRBD2
TGTGCCAGCAGCCGGGGGGGCAGGGTCGGTCAGCCCCAGCATTTT	CASSRGGRVGQPQHF	many	TRBV7-2	TRBJ1-5	NA
TGTGCCAGCAGCTTCCCCGGCACAGATACGCAGTATTTT	CASSFPGTDTQYF	many	TRBV11-2	TRBJ2-3	NA
TGTGCCAGTAAGTCCGCGGAGGACACCGGGGAGCTGTTTTTT	CASKSAEDTGELFF	NA	TRBV19	TRBJ2-2	NA
TGTGCCAGCAAGGATGTCGCGCGTGAGCAGTTCTTC	CASKDVAREQFF	NA	TRBV6-5	TRBJ2-1	NA
TGTGCCAGCTCACCACCGGGATTGGAGGGGATCGGGCAGCCCCAGCATTTT	CASSPPGLEGIGQPQHF	NA	TRBV18	TRBJ1-5	NA
TGTGCCAGCAGGCCCCTAGCGGGGGGCCGGAATGAGCAGTTCTTC	CASRPLAGGRNEQFF	NA	TRBV6-4	TRBJ2-1	TRBD2
TGTGCCAGCACCATATCGACAGGGTATGGCAATCAGCCCCAGCATTTT	CASTISTGYGNQPQHF	many	TRBV7-2	TRBJ1-5	TRBD1
TGTGCCAGCAGCTTAGCGCGGGTCCCCGTAAGGGATTCACCCCTCCACTTT	CASSLARVPVRDSPLHF	many	TRBV7-8	TRBJ1-6	NA
TGTGCCATCAGGGGGACAGGGGAAGCAGATACGCAGTATTTT	CAIRGTGEADTQYF	few	TRBV10-3	TRBJ2-3	TRBD1
TGTGCCAGCAGTTCCCGGGAGGGGACGCAGTATTTT	CASSSREGTQYF	few	TRBV27	TRBJ2-3	TRBD2
TGTGCCAGCAGCCCCCTAGCGGGGGTAGACAATGAGCAGTTCTTC	CASSPLAGVDNEQFF	NA	TRBV7-3	TRBJ2-1	TRBD2
TGTGCCAGCAGCTTCGGGCTAGCGGGGCGAAACCAGGGGACCCAGTACTTC	CASSFGLAGRNQGTQYF	few	TRBV5-6	TRBJ2-5	TRBD2
TGCAGTGCTAGGCTCGTGCTAGCGGCTTCTGGGGCCAACGTCCTGACTTTC	CSARLVLAASGANVLTF	few	TRBV20-1	TRBJ2-6	TRBD2
TGTGCCAGCAGCGCCGTACGGGGGAGGTATAATTCACCCCTCCACTTT	CASSAVRGRYNSPLHF	many	TRBV7-8	TRBJ1-6	NA
TGTGCCAGCAGCTTAGATCCAACACCCTACAATGAGCAGTTCTTC	CASSLDPTPYNEQFF	NA	TRBV11-3	TRBJ2-1	NA
TGTGCCACCCGCGGGGTTCACCGGGGGGAGACCCAGTACTTC	CATRGVHRGETQYF	NA	TRBV15	TRBJ2-5	NA
TGTGCCAGCAGCTTCGGAATAGCGGGAGGGCCAGGAGATACGCAGTATTTT	CASSFGIAGGPGDTQYF	many	TRBV7-8	TRBJ2-3	TRBD2
TGTGCCAGTAGCACTAGGGGTCGGAACACTGAAGCTTTCTTT	CASSTRGRNTEAFF	few	TRBV19	TRBJ1-1	NA
TGTGCCAGCAGCCTCCGATACGGCGGGACTAGCGGGAGCAGCTACAATGAGCAGTTCTTC	CASSLRYGGTSGSSYNEQFF	many	TRBV7-8	TRBJ2-1	TRBD2
TGTGCCCCCAGTGACCGTACAGGGGAATTGTCAGCCGGGGAGCTGTTTTTT	CAPSDRTGELSAGELFF	once	TRBV24-1	TRBJ2-2	TRBD1
TGTGCCAGCAGCTTAGATCTCGGGGGGCTTAATTCACCCCTCCACTTT	CASSLDLGGLNSPLHF	NA	TRBV11-2	TRBJ1-6	NA
TGTGCCAGCAGTACCCGGACTAGGGACACAGATACGCAGTATTTT	CASSTRTRDTDTQYF	NA	TRBV28	TRBJ2-3	TRBD2
TGTGCCAGCAGCCGTCCCAGGGGGTATGAGCAGTTCTTC	CASSRPRGYEQFF	few	TRBV7-2	TRBJ2-1	TRBD1
TGCAGTGCTAGATTACAGGGGGAATCAACCGGGGAGCTGTTTTTT	CSARLQGESTGELFF	many	TRBV20-1	TRBJ2-2	TRBD1
TGTGCCATCGCGAAGGGGCCAAATAACACAGATACGCAGTATTTT	CAIAKGPNNTDTQYF	NA	TRBV10-3	TRBJ2-3	NA